This record looks at one TCR beta chain sequence and its context. Its antigen is undetermined. This entry comes from a study of shared clonotypes between healthy human individuals. Using about 220 ng DNA, tens of thousands of T cell genomes, the sorted-subset replicate PCRs were run. Sequencing was performed with immunoSEQ multiplex PCR; in TCRdb, only in-frame clones are kept and a portion is missing. The sample has millions of clones, around 96% seen once. Naive CD8 cells were CD45RO-negative, positively selected for CCR7, excluding terminally differentiated effector memory CD45RA+ cells. Unmatched junction bases numbered 0, after V lost 4 bases and J lost 5 bases. The CDR3 loop spans 14 amino acids. Germline CDR1 SGHTA, CDR2 FQGTGA. Study-level points and caveats: Large depth notwithstanding, sorted-subset sequencing proved incomplete by rarefaction. Generation probabilities were higher for clonotypes shared across all four sorted-subset donors than for unshared ones. The study found about 5% of naive CD4 clonotypes shared across a few donors.

Sequences were obtained from naive CD8+ T cells sorted from blood. This chain connects TRBV7-3 to TRBJ2-1; 12 bases agree with TRBD2. This receptor was identified in a man in his late teens or twenties in good health. CDR3 bases: TGTGCCAGCAGCTCTAGCGGGGGGGACAATGAGCAGTTCTTC. Its protein is CASSSSGGDNEQFF. The whole variable domain, filled in from reference TRBV7-3 and TRBJ2-1, reads GAGVSQTPSNKVTEKGKYVELRCDPISGHTALYWYRQSLGQGPEFLIYFQGTGAADDSGLPNDRFFAVRPEGSVSTLKIQRTERGDSAVYLCASSSSGGDNEQFFGPGTRLTVL.